This T cell receptor beta chain was sequenced during a study of blood T cells in healthy people across ages. For the second PCR, which ran for about 6 to 11 cycles, a sample-barcoded 5' primer and a J-beta primer mix were used. All samples gave at least 2.5 million CDR3-containing paired-end reads. TCRdb re-called the 5' RACE reads with MiXCR, one entry per CDR3 protein. The sample includes approximately 1.5 million distinct CDR3 sequences, 34% of them seen just once. CDR1 and CDR2 from the germline V gene are LGHDT and YNNKEL (reference sequence). The CDR3 sequence is 12 residues long. Trimming took off 5 bases at V and 15 bases at J, with 17 bases between the two ends.

The TCR originated in a woman aged 25 to 45 in good health. The sequenced sample was blood. The V call is TRBV3-1, the J call TRBJ2-1; TRBD2 might be the D (6 bases). CDR3 region: CASSTPPGLRFF. CDR3 DNA sequence: TGTGCCAGCAGCACTCCCCCGGGACTCCGGTTCTTC.